A single sample is the source of the 13 T cell receptor beta chains below, sequenced in a study of shared clonotypes between healthy human individuals. The table came from immunoSEQ multiplex PCR; TCRdb's copy has only in-frame clones and leaves some out. The data hold 1.4 million to 1.5 million clones, with around 97% observed a single time. Input material: naive CD4+ T cells sorted from blood. Specified subset: CD45RA+ positively selected. The receptors here all came from a man in his thirties or forties in good health.

Comments on this clone: One junction end disagrees with the germline gene, perhaps due to a read error. The CDR3 is CASTERPYPGELFF. The CDR3, as DNA: TGTGCCAGCACTGAACGACCTTATCCGGGGGAGCTGTTTTTT. The chain combines TRBV6-1 with TRBJ2-2, with no clear D. The CDR3 runs 14 residues. Germline V gene lookup returns CDR1 MNHNS and CDR2 SASEGT.

The V gene is TRBV9, the J gene TRBJ2-2; D unresolved. Looked up from germline, CDR1 is SGDLS and CDR2 is YYNGEE. The V end was cut by 0 bases, the J end by 3 bases, with 9 bases between. This CDR3 comprises 15 residues. The CDR3, as DNA: TGTGCCAGCAGCGTAGAGCCGTTGGACACCGGGGAGCTGTTTTTT. The encoded protein is CASSVEPLDTGELFF.

This chain links TRBV6-6 with TRBJ2-1, with TRBD2 matching over 8 bases. Losses at the gene ends were 11 bases for V and 3 bases for J; bases not matched to a gene: 12. The germline V gene encodes CDR1 MNHNY and CDR2 SVGAGI (reference sequence). This CDR3 is 15 amino acids long. The CDR3 DNA is TGTGCCTGCTACCGGACTAGCCAATTCTACAATGAGCAGTTCTTC. It encodes CACYRTSQFYNEQFF.

About this clone: Other DNA variants within this sample encode the same CDR3. This chain links TRBV5-4 with TRBJ2-2, with 9 positions matching TRBD1. V was clipped by 2 bases and J by 6 bases; unmatched bases: 2. Per germline, CDR1 SGHNT and CDR2 YYREEE (reference sequence). CDR3 size: 14 residues. For the CDR3, the DNA is TGTGCCAGCAGCTTACAGGGGGCGCCCGGGGAGCTGTTTTTT. Encoded protein: CASSLQGAPGELFF.

This rearrangement joins TRBV10-1 to TRBJ2-7; D uncertain. The CDR3 has 14 residues. In germline, CDR1 is WNHNN, CDR2 SYGVQD (reference sequence). V lost 2 bases and J lost 2, with 10 bases in between. CDR3 DNA sequence: TGCGCCAGCAGTGAGGTTAATCCCCCCTACGAGCAGTACTTC. As protein: CASSEVNPPYEQYF.

The chain carries TRBV10-3 and TRBJ2-7; D possibly corresponds to TRBD2 (6 bases). Germline assignment: CDR1 ENHRY and CDR2 SYGVKD. The ends were cut back, 7 bases at V and 3 bases at J, with 19 bases in the middle. The CDR3 is 15 residues long. The CDR3, as DNA: TGTGCCATCACCGCCGGAGGGAGCGCTGTCTACGAGCAGTACTTC. Encoded protein: CAITAGGSAVYEQYF.

This chain uses TRBV28 with TRBJ2-1, with 8 bases lining up with TRBD1. This CDR3 region has 14 residues. Trimming at V came to 3 bases and at J to 7 bases, leaving 5 bases not matched to a gene. Germline V CDR1 and CDR2: MDHEN, SYDVKM. The CDR3 region has the DNA TGTGCCAGCAGTTTGGGACAGGTCACGAATGAGCAGTTCTTC. Encoded protein: CASSLGQVTNEQFF.

V is TRBV11-2 and J is TRBJ2-3; the D gene is possibly TRBD2 (7 bases). The germline V gene has CDR1 SGHAT and CDR2 FQNNGV. The CDR3 is 15 residues long. Deletions cut 1 base from V and 6 bases from J, with 14 bases between. This CDR3 is CASSLAAGAGDTQYF. CDR3 bases: TGTGCCAGCAGCTTAGCGGCGGGGGCGGGGGATACGCAGTATTTT.

V and J are TRBV5-4 and TRBJ1-1, with 12 bases matching TRBD1. Germline assignment: CDR1 SGHNT and CDR2 YYREEE (reference sequence). V was pared by 2 bases and J by 4 bases, with 3 bases of the junction left unmatched. The CDR3 contains 15 residues. The CDR3 is CASSFPGQGATEAFF. The CDR3 DNA is TGTGCCAGCAGCTTCCCGGGACAGGGGGCCACTGAAGCTTTCTTT.

This chain joins TRBV27 and TRBJ2-6, with 10 bases fitting TRBD1. This CDR3 has 18 residues. The germline CDR1 and CDR2 sequences are MNHEY and SMNVEV (reference sequence). V gave up 3 bases and J gave up 0 bases; unmatched junction bases: 5. CDR3 sequence reads: CASSLTGGADSGANVLTF. CDR3 DNA: TGTGCCAGCAGTTTGACAGGGGGCGCGGACTCTGGGGCCAACGTCCTGACTTTC.

The V gene is TRBV19, the J gene TRBJ1-5, with D unresolved. Germline CDR1 LNHDA, CDR2 SQIVND (reference sequence). Trimming removed 7 bases from V and 0 bases from J, with 19 bases in between. This CDR3 is 17 amino acids long. CDR3 bases: TGTGCCAGTACCCCCGGACGAATCGGGAGTAGCAATCAGCCCCAGCATTTT. As protein: CASTPGRIGSSNQPQHF.

This chain joins TRBV7-6 and TRBJ2-7, with 14 positions matching TRBD2. The CDR3 is made up of 16 amino acids. The V gene's germline CDR1 is SGHVS and CDR2 FNYEAQ. Trimming took 5 bases from V and 0 from J; bases not matched to a gene: 3. The CDR3 protein is CASSQGTSGSSYEQYF. The CDR3 coding sequence is TGTGCCAGCAGCCAAGGGACTAGCGGGAGCTCCTACGAGCAGTACTTC.

The chain joins TRBV5-1 to TRBJ2-7, with D possibly matching TRBD1 (6 bases). The germline gives CDR1 SGHRS, CDR2 YFSETQ. V was trimmed by 4 bases and J by 4 bases, leaving 9 bases between them. The CDR3 totals 12 residues. CDR3 residues: CASSADSYEQYF. The DNA for the CDR3 is TGCGCCAGCAGCGCGGACAGTTACGAGCAGTACTTC.